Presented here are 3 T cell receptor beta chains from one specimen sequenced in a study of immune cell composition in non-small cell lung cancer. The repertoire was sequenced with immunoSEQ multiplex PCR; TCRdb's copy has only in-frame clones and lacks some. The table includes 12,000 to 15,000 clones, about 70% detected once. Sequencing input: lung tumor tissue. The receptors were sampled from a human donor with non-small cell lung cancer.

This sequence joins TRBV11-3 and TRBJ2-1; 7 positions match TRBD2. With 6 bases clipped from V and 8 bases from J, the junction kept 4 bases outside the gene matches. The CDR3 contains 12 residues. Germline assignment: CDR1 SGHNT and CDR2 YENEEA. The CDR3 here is CASSLGRDEQFF. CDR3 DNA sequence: TGTGCCAGCAGTTTGGGGAGGGATGAGCAGTTCTTC. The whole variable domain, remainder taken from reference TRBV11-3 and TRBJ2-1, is EAGVVQSPRYKIIEKKQPVAFWCNPISGHNTLYWYLQNLGQGPELLIRYENEEAVDDSQLPKDRFSAERLKGVDSTLKIQPAELGDSAVYLCASSLGRDEQFFGPGTRLTVL.

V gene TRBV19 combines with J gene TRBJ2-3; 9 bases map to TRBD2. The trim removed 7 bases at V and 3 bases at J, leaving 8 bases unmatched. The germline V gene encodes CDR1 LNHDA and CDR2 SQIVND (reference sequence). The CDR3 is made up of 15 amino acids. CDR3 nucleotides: TGTGCCAGTACCGAGAGCGGGAGGATAACAGATACGCAGTATTTT. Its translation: CASTESGRITDTQYF.

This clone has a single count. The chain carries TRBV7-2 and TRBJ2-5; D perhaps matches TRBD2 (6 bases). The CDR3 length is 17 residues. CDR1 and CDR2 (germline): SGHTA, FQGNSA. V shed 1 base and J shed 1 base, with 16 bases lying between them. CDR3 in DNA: TGTGCCAGCAGCTTAGGCCGGGGGATTGTAGCCCAAGAGACCCAGTACTTC. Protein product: CASSLGRGIVAQETQYF. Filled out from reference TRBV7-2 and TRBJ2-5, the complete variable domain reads GAGVSQSPSNKVTEKGKDVELRCDPISGHTALYWYRQSLGQGLEFLIYFQGNSAPDKSGLPSDRFSAERTGGSVSTLTIQRTQQEDSAVYLCASSLGRGIVAQETQYFGPGTRLLVL.